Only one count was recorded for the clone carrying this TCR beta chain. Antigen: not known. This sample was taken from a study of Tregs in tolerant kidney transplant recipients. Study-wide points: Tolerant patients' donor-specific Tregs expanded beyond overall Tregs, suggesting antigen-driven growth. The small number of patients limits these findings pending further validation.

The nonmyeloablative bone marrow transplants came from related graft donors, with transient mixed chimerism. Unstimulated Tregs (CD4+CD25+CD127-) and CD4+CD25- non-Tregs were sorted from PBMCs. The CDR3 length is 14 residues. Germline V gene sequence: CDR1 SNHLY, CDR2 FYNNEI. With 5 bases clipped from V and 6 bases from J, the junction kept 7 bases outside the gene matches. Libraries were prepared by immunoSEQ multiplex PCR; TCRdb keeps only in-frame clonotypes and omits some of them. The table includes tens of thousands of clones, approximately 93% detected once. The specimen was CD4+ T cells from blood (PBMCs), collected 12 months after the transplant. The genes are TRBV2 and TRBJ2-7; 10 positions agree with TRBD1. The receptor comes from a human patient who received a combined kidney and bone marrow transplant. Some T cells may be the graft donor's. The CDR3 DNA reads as TGTGCCAGCAGTTGGGACAGGGGTAACCCCGAGCAGTACTTC. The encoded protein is CASSWDRGNPEQYF.